The 20 T cell receptor beta chains in this list originate from one sample, sequenced in a study of PD-L1 blockade in urothelial cancer. The assay was immunoSEQ multiplex PCR, and TCRdb's table has in-frame clones only and misses some. Among approximately 71,000 clones listed, roughly 89% were seen once. Material: PBMCs, obtained around atezolizumab (anti-PD-L1) treatment. The source of these receptors is a man aged 60-69 years with urothelial cancer.

This chain joins TRBV6-6 and TRBJ2-3; TRBD2 agrees at 8 bases. Trimming cost V 6 bases and J 4 bases; bases outside gene matches: 12. The CDR3 sequence is 16 residues long. The V gene's germline CDR1 is MNHNY and CDR2 SVGAGI (reference sequence). The CDR3 nucleotides are TGTGCCAGCAGATCGCCACTAGCGGCGGGGCCAGATACGCAGTATTTT. Protein: CASRSPLAAGPDTQYF.

This chain connects TRBV9 to TRBJ1-2; D gene ambiguous. The V gene lost 1 base and the J gene lost 7 bases, with 20 bases spanning the gap. Germline V gene sequence: CDR1 SGDLS, CDR2 YYNGEE. The CDR3 runs to 16 residues. The CDR3, as DNA: TGTGCCAGCAGCGTACTCACCGGGAGCGGGCGCGGTGGCTACACCTTC. Its protein is CASSVLTGSGRGGYTF.

The chain recombines TRBV6-6 with TRBJ1-3; D call uncertain. Germline values: CDR1 MNHNY, CDR2 SVGAGI (reference sequence). The CDR3 is 15 amino acids. Trimming pared 2 bases from V and 0 bases from J, leaving 8 bases between. CDR3 region: CASSYVRSSGNTIYF. Here the CDR3 DNA reads TGTGCCAGCAGTTACGTGAGGAGCTCTGGAAACACCATATATTTT.

The chain combines TRBV5-1 with TRBJ2-7, with a tentative D call TRBD2 (5 bases). Trimming cost V 0 bases and J 7 bases, with 14 bases left between them. Germline V CDR1 and CDR2: SGHRS, YFSETQ. The CDR3 contains 14 residues. In DNA, the CDR3 is TGCGCCAGCAGCTTGGCCGCAGGTTCGGGGGAGCAGTACTTC. Protein: CASSLAAGSGEQYF.

The rearrangement uses TRBV11-2 and TRBJ1-5; TRBD1 aligns across 9 bases. This CDR3 has 16 residues. The germline CDR1 and CDR2 sequences are SGHAT and FQNNGV. With V trimmed by 1 base and J by 7 bases, 8 bases remained unmatched. CDR3 protein: CASSLGGQGSRQPQHF. CDR3 sequence (DNA): TGTGCCAGCAGCTTAGGGGGACAGGGCAGCCGGCAGCCCCAGCATTTT.

The CDR3 DNA follows: TGTGCCAGCAGGGCGACAGGGAACCACGAGCAGTACTTC. Translating it yields CASRATGNHEQYF. J is TRBJ2-7 and V is TRBV27; TRBD1 matches 7 bases. Trimming cost V 6 bases and J 5 bases; bases outside gene matches: 7. The germline CDR1 and CDR2 sequences are MNHEY and SMNVEV (reference sequence). The CDR3 is made up of 13 amino acids.

The chain uses TRBV7-9 and TRBJ1-2, with TRBD1 as a possible D gene (6 bases). Germline CDR1 and CDR2: SEHNR and FQNEAQ (reference sequence). The V gene lost 4 bases and the J gene lost 8 bases, with 14 bases spanning the gap. The CDR3 covers 13 residues. The CDR3 is CASSSRGGTGYTF. The CDR3 DNA is TGTGCCAGCAGCTCAAGGGGGGGAACGGGCTACACCTTC.

V usage is TRBV9 and J usage is TRBJ2-5, with D unresolved. Germline V gene sequence: CDR1 SGDLS, CDR2 YYNGEE. V was trimmed by 0 bases and J by 1 base, leaving 7 bases between them. This CDR3 spans 14 amino acids. The CDR3 region has the DNA TGTGCCAGCAGCGTAGGAGGCTTCCAAGAGACCCAGTACTTC. Encoded protein: CASSVGGFQETQYF.

The rearrangement uses TRBV5-1 and TRBJ1-1; TRBD1 matches at 9 bases. The V and J ends lost 3 bases and 6 bases, in that order; junction bases with no gene match: 9. This CDR3 is 15 amino acids long. Germline V gene lookup returns CDR1 SGHRS and CDR2 YFSETQ. The CDR3 sequence is CASSSGTGFFAEAFF. In DNA form, the CDR3 reads TGCGCCAGCAGCTCCGGGACAGGGTTCTTCGCTGAAGCTTTCTTT.

This clone was observed a handful of times. The genes are TRBV7-6 and TRBJ2-5; D possibly corresponds to TRBD1 (5 bases). CDR1 and CDR2 from the germline V gene are SGHVS and FNYEAQ. The CDR3 consists of 14 residues. Trimming removed 0 bases from V and 4 bases from J, with 9 bases in between. This chain's CDR3 is CASSLAGDGETQYF. DNA for the CDR3: TGTGCCAGCAGCTTAGCAGGGGATGGAGAGACCCAGTACTTC. The variable domain in full, completed from reference TRBV7-6 and TRBJ2-5, reads GAGVSQSPRYKVTKRGQDVALRCDPISGHVSLYWYRQALGQGPEFLTYFNYEAQQDKSGLPNDRFSAERPEGSISTLTIQRTEQRDSAMYRCASSLAGDGETQYFGPGTRLLVL.

The chain carries TRBV30 and TRBJ2-2, with 8 bases matching TRBD2. After removal of 3 bases from V and 0 bases from J, the junction contained 6 bases not matched to a gene. Germline loops: CDR1 GTSNPN, CDR2 SVGIG (reference sequence). The CDR3 sequence is 16 residues long. The CDR3 loop is CAWRVRGATNTGELFF. CDR3 coding DNA: TGTGCCTGGAGGGTGCGGGGGGCTACGAACACCGGGGAGCTGTTTTTT.

The chain is built from TRBV5-6 and TRBJ1-1; 9 bases fit TRBD1. The V gene end was trimmed by 4 bases and the J gene end by 10 bases; junction bases not matched to a gene: 8. This CDR3 has 13 residues. CDR1 is SGHDT and CDR2 is YYEEEE in the germline V gene. The CDR3 sequence is CASSPDRGIPAFF. The DNA of the CDR3 is TGTGCCAGCAGCCCCGACAGGGGGATCCCAGCTTTCTTT. Full variable domain (remainder filled in from reference TRBV5-6 and TRBJ1-1): DAGVTQSPTHLIKTRGQQVTLRCSPKSGHDTVSWYQQALGQGPQFIFQYYEEEERQRGNFPDRFSGHQFPNYSSELNVNALLLGDSALYLCASSPDRGIPAFFGQGTRLTVV.

The rearrangement joins TRBV5-1 to TRBJ2-1; D possibly corresponds to TRBD1 (6 bases). V was clipped by 2 bases and J by 9 bases, with 21 bases between them. In germline, CDR1 is SGHRS, CDR2 YFSETQ. The CDR3 runs 16 residues. The CDR3 loop is CASSFLRVTGLGEQFF. The CDR3 nucleotides read TGCGCCAGCAGCTTCCTAAGAGTTACAGGGTTGGGTGAGCAGTTCTTC.

V gene TRBV6-1 combines with J gene TRBJ1-2; 7 bases fit TRBD1. Germline loops: CDR1 MNHNS, CDR2 SASEGT. With 3 bases clipped from V and 7 bases from J, the junction kept 11 bases outside the gene matches. This CDR3 comprises 15 residues. CDR3: CASSERGGNVGGYTF. The CDR3 nucleotides are TGTGCCAGCAGTGAGAGAGGGGGCAACGTAGGTGGCTACACCTTC.

This clone was observed a few times. This sequence joins TRBV4-1 and TRBJ2-7; 13 bases align to TRBD2. The CDR3 has 16 amino acids. Germline V CDR1 and CDR2: MGHRA, YSYEKL. The trim removed 5 bases at V and 5 bases at J, leaving 9 bases unmatched. CDR3 nucleotide sequence: TGCGCCAGCAGCACCCCAACTAGCGGGGGGGCCCACGAGCAGTACTTC. Its translation: CASSTPTSGGAHEQYF.

The chain uses TRBV18 and TRBJ2-7, with 9 bases that match TRBD1. Trimming cost V 4 bases and J 2 bases; bases outside gene matches: 9. This CDR3 is 16 amino acids long. The germline gives CDR1 KGHSH, CDR2 LQKENI. The CDR3: CASSLKTRDRAYEQYF. In DNA, the CDR3 is TGTGCCAGCTCACTCAAGACCCGGGACAGGGCCTACGAGCAGTACTTC.

The rearrangement joins TRBV2 to TRBJ2-1, with 9 bases matching TRBD1. The CDR3 spans 14 residues. The germline gives CDR1 SNHLY, CDR2 FYNNEI. J gave up 8 bases and V 11 bases, and 13 bases lay outside the gene matches. As DNA, the CDR3 is TGTGCCTCCAGGAGGGGACAGGGTTTGGATGAGCAGTTCTTC. Protein: CASRRGQGLDEQFF.

The V and J genes are TRBV11-1 and TRBJ2-1; 7 bases are a match to TRBD1. J gave up 10 bases and V 4 bases, and 4 bases lay outside the gene matches. Per the germline V gene, CDR1 is SGHAT and CDR2 is FQDESV (reference sequence). The length of the CDR3 is 12 residues. CDR3: CASSSDREEQFF. Written as DNA, the CDR3 is TGTGCCAGCAGCTCTGACAGGGAGGAGCAGTTCTTC.

By sample share, this clone is medium-sized. This sequence joins TRBV7-2 and TRBJ2-4, with D possibly being TRBD2 (5 bases). Germline V lookup: CDR1 SGHTA, CDR2 FQGNSA. V lost 1 base to trimming and J lost 8 bases, with 9 bases between them. This CDR3 has 13 amino acids. The CDR3 loop reads CASSLGNGDIQYF. CDR3 DNA sequence: TGTGCCAGCAGCTTAGGAAACGGGGACATTCAGTACTTC.

The chain carries TRBV5-5 and TRBJ2-5, with 12 bases fitting TRBD2. Germline values: CDR1 SGHKS, CDR2 YYEKEE (reference sequence). V was clipped by 9 bases and J by 3 bases; unmatched bases: 6. The CDR3 has 14 residues. CDR3: CATSRTSGEETQYF. CDR3 DNA sequence: TGTGCCACCTCCAGGACTAGCGGGGAAGAGACCCAGTACTTC.